This section outlines one T cell receptor beta chain sequence together with its context. Antigen unknown. Given a much more abundant clone one base away, this may be a read error. Germline V gives CDR1 MNHNS, CDR2 SASEGT. The CDR3 has 15 residues. This entry comes from a study of tumor-infiltrating lymphocytes in primary liver carcinoma. Study in general: Resection treated the patients' primary liver carcinoma. Roughly 3.65 to 8 million productive TCRbeta reads were obtained per sample, with similar numbers across tissue types. The study's findings and limits: Blood fell significantly below tumors in its top-250-clone fraction (p = 0.039).

Out of unsorted whole blood came the blood RNA, and germline DNA was extracted as well. From 500 ng of total RNA, TCR beta-specific cDNA was reverse-transcribed using a constant-region primer. ARM-PCR, slightly modified, supplied the TCR beta libraries through three nested multiplex PCR rounds. Both of the initial two PCR rounds ran for about 11 cycles and employed TRBV1-TRBV30 forward primers alongside a C-beta reverse primer. TCRdb fed the multiplex PCR reads into MiXCR, producing one record per CDR3 protein. Counted here are approximately 300,000 distinct CDR3 sequences, 55% to 65% occurring once; the ten biggest clones make up roughly 10%.

This chain joins TRBV6-1 and TRBJ2-7, with TRBD2 as a possible D gene (6 bases). Material for sequencing was peripheral blood. The receptor was derived from a man aged 35 to 55 with primary liver carcinoma and hepatitis B virus infection. CDR3 in DNA: TGTGCCAGCAGTGGGGACTCGGACGGAGTCTACGACCAGTACTTC. This gives the protein CASSGDSDGVYDQYF.